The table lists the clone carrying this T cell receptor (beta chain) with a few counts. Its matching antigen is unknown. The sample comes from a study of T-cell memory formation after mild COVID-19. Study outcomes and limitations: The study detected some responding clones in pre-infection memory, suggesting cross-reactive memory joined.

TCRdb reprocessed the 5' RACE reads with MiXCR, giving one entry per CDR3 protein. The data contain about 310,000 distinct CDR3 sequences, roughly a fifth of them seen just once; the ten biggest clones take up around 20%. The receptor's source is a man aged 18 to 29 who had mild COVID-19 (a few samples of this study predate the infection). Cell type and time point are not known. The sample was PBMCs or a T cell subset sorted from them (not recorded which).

The CDR3 DNA reads as TGTGCCAGCAGTTACATGGAGACCCAGTACTTC. It codes for CASSYMETQYF. This chain uses TRBV6-5 with TRBJ2-5, with unresolved D. Trimming shortened V by 2 bases and J by 5 bases, and 3 bases separated the two germline ends. Per the germline V gene, CDR1 is MNHEY and CDR2 is SVGAGI. This CDR3 is built from 11 residues.